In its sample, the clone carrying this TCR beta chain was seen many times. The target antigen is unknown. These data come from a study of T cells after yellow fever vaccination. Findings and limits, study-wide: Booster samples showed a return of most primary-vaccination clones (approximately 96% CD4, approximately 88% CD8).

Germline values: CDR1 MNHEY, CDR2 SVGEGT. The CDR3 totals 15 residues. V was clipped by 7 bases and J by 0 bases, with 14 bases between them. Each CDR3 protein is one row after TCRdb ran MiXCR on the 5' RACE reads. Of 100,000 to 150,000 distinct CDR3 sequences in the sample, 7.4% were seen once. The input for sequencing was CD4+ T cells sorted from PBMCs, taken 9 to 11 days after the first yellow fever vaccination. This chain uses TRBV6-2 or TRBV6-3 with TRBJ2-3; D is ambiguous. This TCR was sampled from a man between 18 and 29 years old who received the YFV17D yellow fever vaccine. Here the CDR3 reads CASTRVPVSTDTQYF. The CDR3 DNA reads TGTGCCAGCACCCGGGTACCCGTTAGCACAGATACGCAGTATTTT.